The 27 T cell receptor beta chains in this list originate from one sample, sequenced in a study of T cell changes during pregnancy in multiple sclerosis. This table comes from immunoSEQ multiplex PCR, and its TCRdb copy is limited to in-frame clones, with some not included. The data show tens of thousands of clones, 90% to 95% seen once. Sequenced here: peripheral blood, sampled in the third trimester of pregnancy. Receptors originate from a female donor with multiple sclerosis, enrolled in a pregnancy study.

J is TRBJ2-1 and V is TRBV30; 9 positions agree with TRBD2. This CDR3 spans 15 amino acids. The germline CDR1 and CDR2 sequences are GTSNPN and SVGIG (reference sequence). The J segment lost 2 bases and the V segment lost 2 bases, leaving 4 bases of the junction unmatched. CDR3 sequence reads: CAWSQSSGTYNEQFF. CDR3 coding DNA: TGTGCCTGGAGTCAATCTAGCGGGACCTACAATGAGCAGTTCTTC.

V gene TRBV4-1 combines with J gene TRBJ2-5, with D perhaps matching TRBD2 (5 bases). Germline V lookup: CDR1 MGHRA, CDR2 YSYEKL. This CDR3 has 13 residues. V was clipped by 2 bases and J by 5 bases, with 9 bases between them. CDR3 loop: CASSQQRGETQYF. The CDR3 coding sequence is TGCGCCAGCAGCCAACAAAGAGGGGAGACCCAGTACTTC.

Concerning this clone: The junction departs from the called germline gene at one end, perhaps through a read error. Other nucleotide sequences from this sample produce the same CDR3. The V call is TRBV7-2, the J call TRBJ2-7, with 9 positions matching TRBD1. There are 14 residues in the CDR3. Germline V CDR1 and CDR2: SGHTA, FQGNSA. This chain's CDR3 is CASSSRQGVYEQYF. The CDR3 region has the DNA TGTGCCAGCAGCTCCCGACAGGGGGTGTACGAGCAGTACTTT. The whole variable domain, filled in from reference TRBV7-2 and TRBJ2-7, reads GAGVSQSPSNKVTEKGKDVELRCDPISGHTALYWYRQSLGQGLEFLIYFQGNSAPDKSGLPSDRFSAERTGGSVSTLTIQRTQQEDSAVYLCASSSRQGVYEQYFGPGTRLTVT.

The gene calls are TRBV25-1 and TRBJ2-7; 10 bases agree with TRBD1. CDR3 length: 15 residues. The ends lost 6 bases at V and 4 bases at J; junction bases unmatched: 9. Per germline, CDR1 MGHDK and CDR2 SYGVNS. CDR3 DNA sequence: TGTGCCAGCAGCGCCGGGACAGGGGTGGGTTACGAGCAGTACTTC. Its translation is CASSAGTGVGYEQYF.

This clone was observed a single time. The genes are TRBV5-4 and TRBJ2-3, with D possibly matching TRBD2 (5 bases). The CDR3 runs to 15 residues. Trimming removed 4 bases at V and 1 base at J, with 13 bases between. CDR1 is SGHNT and CDR2 is YYREEE in the germline V gene (reference sequence). CDR3 bases: TGTGCCAGCAGCCCCGAGCGGTGGGGCACAGATACGCAGTATTTT. Its protein is CASSPERWGTDTQYF.

The chain employs TRBV4-1 and TRBJ1-1; 7 bases fit TRBD1. V gave up 4 bases and J gave up 3 bases; unmatched junction bases: 11. This CDR3 is 16 amino acids long. Germline V lookup: CDR1 MGHRA, CDR2 YSYEKL. CDR3 region: CASSRELGTEYTEAFF. The CDR3, as DNA: TGCGCCAGCAGCCGAGAGCTAGGGACAGAATACACTGAAGCTTTCTTT.

The chain couples TRBV19 to TRBJ2-1; D might be TRBD1 (7 bases). CDR1 LNHDA and CDR2 SQIVND come from the germline V gene (reference sequence). There are 14 residues in the CDR3. Trimming cost V 2 bases and J 12 bases, with 17 bases left between them. The CDR3 here is CASSISPGGGWQFF. The CDR3 nucleotides read TGTGCCAGTAGTATAAGTCCAGGGGGAGGTTGGCAGTTCTTC.

The chain combines TRBV14 with TRBJ2-7; 10 bases line up with TRBD2. This CDR3 contains 14 residues. Germline V gives CDR1 SGHDN, CDR2 FVKESK. Germline trimming cut 3 bases from V and 3 bases from J; bases unmatched to any gene: 2. The CDR3 nucleotides are TGTGCCAGCAGCCAGCCTAGCGGGGGCTACGAGCAGTACTTC. Its translation: CASSQPSGGYEQYF.

The V call is TRBV18, the J call TRBJ1-2; 8 bases match TRBD1. Germline CDR1 and CDR2: KGHSH and LQKENI. The CDR3 totals 18 residues. V dropped 6 bases and J dropped 2; count of bases not matched to a gene: 17. The CDR3 sequence is CASSRIRTGPGVNYGYTF. CDR3 bases: TGTGCCAGCTCCCGGATCAGGACAGGGCCCGGGGTGAACTATGGCTACACCTTC.

The chain carries TRBV14 and TRBJ2-7, with D maybe TRBD1 (6 bases). The CDR3 spans 15 residues. The germline gives CDR1 SGHDN, CDR2 FVKESK. Trimming stripped 4 bases from V and 1 base from J, with 14 bases between. Written as DNA, the CDR3 is TGTGCCAGCAGCCCCCTAGGGGGTTTGTCCTACGAGCAGTACTTC. Its translation: CASSPLGGLSYEQYF.

The chain carries TRBV7-6 and TRBJ2-2; possibly TRBD2 for D (5 bases). The germline V gene encodes CDR1 SGHVS and CDR2 FNYEAQ. This CDR3 has 13 residues. The V end lost 4 bases, the J end lost 7 bases, and 10 bases lay between the germline ends. CDR3 DNA: TGTGCCAGCAGCTCCCTCGGGGACGGGGAGCTGTTTTTT. Its translation: CASSSLGDGELFF.

The rearrangement joins TRBV7-6 to TRBJ2-5; TRBD2 matches 9 bases. Germline CDR1 SGHVS, CDR2 FNYEAQ. The V segment lost 5 bases and the J segment 5 bases; nucleotides outside the gene matches: 9. The CDR3 has 15 residues. In DNA form, the CDR3 reads TGTGCCAGCAGCCCCCGCGGGGGGGGGCCGGAGACCCAGTACTTC. Its translation is CASSPRGGGPETQYF.

The chain uses TRBV5-6 and TRBJ1-1; D perhaps matches TRBD1 (5 bases). The V gene lost 4 bases and the J gene lost 4 bases, with 20 bases spanning the gap. The CDR3 extends over 16 amino acids. Germline V gene data show CDR1 as SGHDT and CDR2 as YYEEEE. The CDR3 protein is CASSLRVRVVGTEAFF. The CDR3 DNA sequence: TGTGCCAGCAGCCTCAGGGTCCGGGTCGTCGGCACTGAAGCTTTCTTT.

This clone was observed a single time. The chain combines TRBV7-9 with TRBJ1-6, with 9 bases that match TRBD1. With 8 bases clipped from V and 10 bases from J, the junction kept 3 bases outside the gene matches. Germline loops: CDR1 SEHNR, CDR2 FQNEAQ (reference sequence). This CDR3 has 12 residues. CDR3 amino acids: CASRTGESPLHF. The CDR3 DNA sequence: TGTGCCAGCCGGACAGGGGAGTCACCCCTCCACTTT.

This chain uses TRBV11-2 with TRBJ1-3; D perhaps matches TRBD1 (6 bases). Germline-derived CDR1 and CDR2 are SGHAT and FQNNGV. V was pared by 6 bases and J by 8 bases, with 14 bases between. The CDR3 has 13 amino acids. The CDR3 protein is CASRQQGFDTIYF. The CDR3 DNA follows: TGTGCCAGCAGGCAACAGGGATTCGACACCATATATTTT. The complete variable domain, with remaining parts taken from reference TRBV11-2 and TRBJ1-3, reads EAGVAQSPRYKIIEKRQSVAFWCNPISGHATLYWYQQILGQGPKLLIQFQNNGVVDDSQLPKDRFSAERLKGVDSTLKIQPAKLEDSAVYLCASRQQGFDTIYFGEGSWLTVV.

In its sample, this clone was seen once. The V gene is TRBV4-3, the J gene TRBJ2-7; TRBD1 might be the D (5 bases). Per germline, CDR1 LGHNA and CDR2 YSLEER. Trimming pared 4 bases from V and 2 bases from J, leaving 15 bases between. The CDR3 length is 15 residues. The CDR3 region is CASSPNLDSTYEQYF. CDR3 sequence (DNA): TGCGCCAGCAGCCCTAACCTCGACAGTACCTACGAGCAGTACTTC.

The rearrangement links TRBV10-3 to TRBJ2-5, with D perhaps TRBD1 (6 bases). Germline V lookup: CDR1 ENHRY, CDR2 SYGVKD. Trimming shortened V by 4 bases and J by 3 bases, and 6 bases separated the two germline ends. CDR3 length: 12 residues. This CDR3 is CAISGTEETQYF. The CDR3 region has the DNA TGTGCCATCAGTGGGACAGAAGAGACCCAGTACTTC.

V gene TRBV19 combines with J gene TRBJ1-4; 9 bases are shared with TRBD1. Germline CDR1 reads LNHDA; CDR2 reads SQIVND (reference sequence). Losses at the gene ends were 5 bases for V and 8 bases for J; bases not matched to a gene: 6. The CDR3 contains 14 residues. CDR3 loop: CASSGGQGREKLFF. The CDR3 DNA sequence: TGTGCCAGTAGTGGGGGACAGGGCCGAGAAAAACTGTTTTTT.

The chain has TRBV28 and TRBJ2-3; tentatively, D is TRBD2 (6 bases). CDR3 length equals 15 residues. From germline, CDR1 is MDHEN and CDR2 SYDVKM. Trimming took off 6 bases at V and 3 bases at J, with 16 bases between the two ends. As DNA, the CDR3 is TGTGCCAGCAGCAAAGGAGGGATTTTAACAGATACGCAGTATTTT. Translating it yields CASSKGGILTDTQYF.

The chain employs TRBV6-1 and TRBJ2-7; D not certain. V lost 10 bases to trimming and J lost 0 bases, with 13 bases between them. In germline, CDR1 is MNHNS, CDR2 SASEGT. This CDR3 is 13 amino acids long. The CDR3 reads CATYDISSYEQYF. CDR3 DNA: TGTGCCACCTATGACATTAGCTCCTACGAGCAGTACTTC.

The rearrangement links TRBV13 to TRBJ1-2; D remains unclear. This CDR3 region has 12 residues. The germline V gene encodes CDR1 PRHDT and CDR2 FYEKMQ (reference sequence). Trimming took 5 bases from V and 5 from J, leaving 9 bases between them. CDR3 bases: TGTGCCAGCAGCCCGAGGAATTATGGCTACACCTTC. Its translation is CASSPRNYGYTF. The whole variable domain, remainder taken from reference TRBV13 and TRBJ1-2, is AAGVIQSPRHLIKEKRETATLKCYPIPRHDTVYWYQQGPGQDPQFLISFYEKMQSDKGSIPDRFSAQQFSDYHSELNMSSLELGDSALYFCASSPRNYGYTFGSGTRLTVV.

This chain links TRBV27 with TRBJ2-1; TRBD1 matches 9 bases. The V gene's germline CDR1 is MNHEY and CDR2 SMNVEV (reference sequence). This CDR3 has 13 amino acids. V trimming: 3 bases; J trimming: 7 bases; junction bases outside the gene matches: 1. CDR3 sequence (DNA): TGTGCCAGCAGTTTGGGGACAGGGAATGAGCAGTTCTTC. It translates to CASSLGTGNEQFF.

The V and J genes are TRBV15 and TRBJ2-6; 7 bases fit TRBD1. V was pared by 3 bases and J by 0 bases, with 8 bases of the junction left unmatched. The CDR3 spans 18 residues. CDR1 and CDR2 (germline): LNHNV, YYDKDF (reference sequence). CDR3 region: CATSSHRGVISGANVLTF. The CDR3 region has the DNA TGTGCCACCAGCAGCCACAGGGGAGTTATCTCTGGGGCCAACGTCCTGACTTTC. Full variable domain (remainder filled in from reference TRBV15 and TRBJ2-6): DAMVIQNPRYQVTQFGKPVTLSCSQTLNHNVMYWYQQKSSQAPKLLFHYYDKDFNNEADTPDNFQSRRPNTSFCFLDIRSPGLGDTAMYLCATSSHRGVISGANVLTFGAGSRLTVL.

The chain has TRBV5-4 and TRBJ2-2, with D possibly matching TRBD2 (5 bases). V was trimmed by 5 bases and J by 0 bases, leaving 11 bases between them. Germline V gene lookup returns CDR1 SGHNT and CDR2 YYREEE (reference sequence). The CDR3 is 15 residues long. The CDR3 spells CASSPDYPNTGELFF. The CDR3 DNA reads as TGTGCCAGCAGTCCCGACTACCCGAACACCGGGGAGCTGTTTTTT.

This clone is a singleton in its sample. This sequence joins TRBV29-1 and TRBJ2-7, with D perhaps TRBD2 (7 bases). V was cut by 5 bases and J by 4 bases, with 21 bases left in between. This CDR3 is built from 15 residues. Per germline, CDR1 SQVTM and CDR2 ANQGSEA. The chain's CDR3 is CSVKPPGGAVYEQYF. The CDR3 DNA sequence: TGCAGCGTTAAACCCCCTGGGGGGGCTGTGTACGAGCAGTACTTC.

V is TRBV28 and J is TRBJ2-5, with 11 positions matching TRBD2. The CDR3 runs 16 residues. The trim removed 5 bases at V and 5 bases at J, leaving 10 bases unmatched. Germline assignment: CDR1 MDHEN and CDR2 SYDVKM. As DNA, the CDR3 is TGTGCCAGCAGTCCCCGACTAGCGGGACTAGGGGAGACCCAGTACTTC. Translation: CASSPRLAGLGETQYF.

The genes are TRBV29-1 and TRBJ1-1; D is uncertain. Germline V gives CDR1 SQVTM, CDR2 ANQGSEA. Trimming stripped 0 bases from V and 5 bases from J, with 10 bases between. CDR3 size: 13 residues. In DNA form, the CDR3 reads TGCAGCGTTGAAGAGAGAATTGGTACTGAAGCTTTCTTT. Amino acid sequence: CSVEERIGTEAFF.